Shown below are 6 T cell receptor beta chains from a single sample sequenced in a study of neurological immune-mediated disorders. From the 5' RACE reads, TCRdb called clonotypes with MiXCR, one entry per CDR3 protein. The table records 65,000 to 95,000 distinct CDR3 sequences, less than 5.5% of them present only once. The sequencing sample was made of PBMCs. These receptors came from a woman aged 30 to 39 with multiple sclerosis.

This clonotype has just a few counts. This sequence joins TRBV18 and TRBJ1-5; 9 nucleotides line up with TRBD1. Germline CDR1 reads KGHSH; CDR2 reads LQKENI. The trim removed 4 bases at V and 7 bases at J, leaving 5 bases unmatched. This CDR3 region has 14 residues. The CDR3 DNA is TGTGCCAGCTCACTTGACAGGGGGAGGCAGCCCCAGCATTTT. It translates to CASSLDRGRQPQHF.

In its sample, this clonotype was seen a few times. As DNA, the CDR3 is TGTGCCAGCAGCCTGGGGACAGTTAGCAATCAGCCCCAGCATTTT. As protein: CASSLGTVSNQPQHF. The chain couples TRBV11-2 to TRBJ1-5; TRBD1 matches at 7 bases. V was pared by 5 bases and J by 0 bases, with 4 bases of the junction left unmatched. This CDR3 has 15 amino acids. Germline CDR1 and CDR2: SGHAT and FQNNGV.

In this sample, this clonotype turned up many times. The J gene is TRBJ2-3, the V gene TRBV20-1; the D is unclear. CDR3 length: 12 amino acids. In germline, CDR1 is DFQATT, CDR2 SNEGSKA (reference sequence). V was cut by 6 bases and J by 6 bases, with 13 bases left in between. The CDR3 here is CSATEILDTQYF. For the CDR3, the DNA is TGCAGTGCAACAGAAATTCTGGATACGCAGTATTTT.

This clonotype has at least ten counts. This chain joins TRBV5-1 and TRBJ2-7; the D gene is possibly TRBD2 (6 bases). V lost 4 bases and J lost 0, with 14 bases in between. Germline V lookup: CDR1 SGHRS, CDR2 YFSETQ. The CDR3 runs to 15 residues. This CDR3 reads CASSKRDGSSYEQYV. CDR3 coding DNA: TGCGCCAGCAGCAAACGGGACGGGAGCTCCTACGAGCAGTACGTC.

This clonotype has a handful of counts. The chain is built from TRBV5-1 and TRBJ1-1; perhaps TRBD1 as D (5 bases). The CDR3 is 14 residues long. Per the germline V gene, CDR1 is SGHRS and CDR2 is YFSETQ. Trimming stripped 0 bases from V and 1 base from J, with 7 bases between. The CDR3 coding sequence is TGCGCCAGCAGCTTGGGGGGCCCGAACACTGAAGCTTTCTTT. Its translation is CASSLGGPNTEAFF.

Ten or more counts support this clonotype. The chain is built from TRBV7-8 and TRBJ2-5, with 8 bases lining up with TRBD1. V lost 6 bases and J lost 5; bases outside the gene matches: 11. The CDR3 length is 15 residues. CDR1 SGHVS and CDR2 FQNEAQ come from the germline V gene. CDR3 loop: CASRDTGGRGETQYF. For the CDR3, the DNA is TGTGCCAGCAGGGACACAGGGGGGCGCGGGGAGACCCAGTACTTC.